One and the same sample provided the 8 T cell receptor beta chains below, sequenced in a study of beta chain features in type 1 diabetes. Expressed TCRB transcripts got sequenced, as all isolated RNA was reverse transcribed. Sequenced by immunoSEQ multiplex PCR; TCRdb stores in-frame clones only, minus some. Of about 360,000 clones in the sample, 10% to 15% are singletons; the top ten hold about 0.018%. The sequencing sample was made of naive CD4+ T cells from blood. All receptors come from a man aged 18 to 35 in good health.

This clone occurred a few times. The rearrangement uses TRBV28 and TRBJ1-2, with D tentatively TRBD1 (6 bases). From germline, CDR1 is MDHEN and CDR2 SYDVKM. The CDR3 has 13 amino acids. Trimming took off 4 bases at V and 6 bases at J, with 12 bases between the two ends. CDR3 residues: CASSWGTRDGYTF. DNA of the CDR3: TGTGCCAGCAGTTGGGGGACAAGAGATGGCTACACCTTC.

In this sample, this clone turned up a few times. V is TRBV7-2 and J is TRBJ2-1; 8 nucleotides line up with TRBD2. From germline, CDR1 is SGHTA and CDR2 FQGNSA. The CDR3 totals 18 residues. V gave up 5 bases and J gave up 4 bases; unmatched junction bases: 16. CDR3 in amino acids: CASSLQQPGLGSYNEQFF. The DNA for the CDR3 is TGTGCCAGCAGCCTCCAACAACCGGGACTAGGCAGTTACAATGAGCAGTTCTTC. Supplemented by reference TRBV7-2 and TRBJ2-1, the full variable domain reads GAGVSQSPSNKVTEKGKDVELRCDPISGHTALYWYRQSLGQGLEFLIYFQGNSAPDKSGLPSDRFSAERTGGSVSTLTIQRTQQEDSAVYLCASSLQQPGLGSYNEQFFGPGTRLTVL.

This clone appeared a few times. The chain links TRBV9 to TRBJ2-1, with D possibly TRBD1 on 6 matching bases. The CDR3 is 18 amino acids. Germline assignment: CDR1 SGDLS and CDR2 YYNGEE. V lost 0 bases and J 2 bases, leaving 18 bases between the germline ends. CDR3: CASSVDAVSRGPYNEQFF. The CDR3, as DNA: TGTGCCAGCAGCGTAGATGCGGTAAGCAGGGGCCCCTACAATGAGCAGTTCTTC.

This chain uses TRBV6-6 with TRBJ2-6; 7 bases match TRBD1. Germline lookup yields CDR1 MNHNY and CDR2 SVGAGI (reference sequence). The J segment lost 1 base and the V segment lost 7 bases, leaving 7 bases of the junction unmatched. CDR3 length: 16 amino acids. CDR3 sequence reads: CASNPYRGSGANVLTF. In DNA form, the CDR3 reads TGTGCCAGCAATCCCTACAGGGGTTCTGGGGCCAACGTCCTGACTTTC.

CDR3 coding DNA: TGTGCCAGCTCACCACCGAGGACTTACACAGATACGCAGTATTTT. Its translation: CASSPPRTYTDTQYF. This chain links TRBV18 with TRBJ2-3; tentatively, D is TRBD2 (5 bases). CDR1 KGHSH and CDR2 LQKENI come from the germline V gene. The CDR3 spans 15 residues. V was trimmed by 0 bases and J by 2 bases, leaving 9 bases between them.

The V gene is TRBV4-2, the J gene TRBJ2-5; TRBD2 agrees at 8 bases. V trimming: 4 bases; J trimming: 5 bases; junction bases outside the gene matches: 6. Germline lookup yields CDR1 LGHNA and CDR2 YNFKEQ. The CDR3 has 14 residues. CDR3 sequence (DNA): TGTGCCAGCAGCCCCGGGGGGGGCCGGGAGACCCAGTACTTC. It specifies CASSPGGGRETQYF.

This chain joins TRBV5-1 and TRBJ2-1; TRBD1 matches 9 bases. V trimming: 5 bases; J trimming: 6 bases; junction bases outside the gene matches: 18. Germline V gene sequence: CDR1 SGHRS, CDR2 YFSETQ. The CDR3 is made up of 18 amino acids. Here the CDR3 DNA reads TGCGCCAGCAGGATTGACCTCTTTCCGGGACAGGGACGCAATGAGCAGTTCTTC. As protein: CASRIDLFPGQGRNEQFF.

This clone turned up a few times. The gene calls are TRBV29-1 and TRBJ2-2; no definite D call. Germline assignment: CDR1 SQVTM and CDR2 ANQGSEA. The length of the CDR3 is 12 residues. V dropped 0 bases and J dropped 5 bases, with 4 bases sitting between them. CDR3: CSVEDRTGELFF. In nucleotides, the CDR3 is TGCAGCGTTGAAGACAGGACCGGGGAGCTGTTTTTT.